This T cell receptor (beta chain) was captured in a study of cytomegalovirus exposure and HLA in healthy donors. With 60 Vbeta and 13 Jbeta primers, the PCR was carried out. Only in-frame clones appear in the TCRdb table, and some are missing; sequencing was by immunoSEQ multiplex PCR. The table lists about 130,000 clones, approximately 61% of them singletons. The CDR3 is 15 amino acids. Germline assignment: CDR1 SGHTS and CDR2 YDEGEE. V shed 0 bases and J shed 5 bases, with 14 bases lying between them. This receptor was obtained from a woman in her forties in good health and CMV-seronegative. The chain is built from TRBV5-8 and TRBJ1-1; D possibly corresponds to TRBD1 (5 bases). Sequenced sample: PBMCs. The CDR3, as DNA: TGTGCCAGCAGCTTGGGGTTGGGGGGGTGGACTGAAGCTTTCTTT. Protein: CASSLGLGGWTEAFF.